A single sample gave rise to the 5 T cell receptor beta chains below, sequenced in a study of T-cell memory formation after mild COVID-19 (dated by TCRdb to 2020 to 2022). The library came from 5' RACE. The listed sequencing device is Illumina NovaSeq 6000. The public sequencing data were trimmed at Q25 with fastp and processed into clonotypes with MiXCR by TCRdb, which kept only in-frame beta chains. Rows matching on CDR3 protein sequence are summarized as one entry with the most common DNA and genes. This sample holds approximately 500,000 distinct CDR3 sequences; 25% were observed only once. The top ten hold 9.5% to 15% of the sample. The sequenced sample was PBMCs or a T cell subset sorted from them (not recorded which). These receptors were obtained from an adult woman who had mild COVID-19 (a few samples of this study predate the infection). The sample titles of this study are shuffled in the database, so cell type and time point are left out; the donor was told from shared clones.

The chain recombines TRBV12-3 or TRBV12-4 with TRBJ1-1, with D perhaps TRBD1 (6 bases). This CDR3 is 17 amino acids long. Trimming cost V 6 bases and J 4 bases, with 24 bases left between them. The CDR3 is CASSPTQKLQGGTEAFF. The CDR3 region has the DNA TGTGCCAGCAGCCCGACTCAAAAGTTACAGGGTGGCACTGAAGCTTTCTTT.

Only a few counts were recorded for this clonotype. The V gene is TRBV20-1, the J gene TRBJ2-3; 10 nucleotides agree with TRBD2. This CDR3 has 17 amino acids. Germline trimming cut 1 base from V and 1 base from J; bases unmatched to any gene: 8. CDR1 is DFQATT and CDR2 is SNEGSKA in the germline V gene (reference sequence). The CDR3 sequence: CSARGARTSGRTDTQYF. CDR3 nucleotide sequence: TGCAGTGCTAGAGGGGCCCGGACTAGCGGTCGCACAGATACGCAGTATTTT.

The rearrangement uses TRBV5-5 and TRBJ2-1, with 8 positions matching TRBD2. CDR1 is SGHKS and CDR2 is YYEKEE in the germline V gene (reference sequence). V lost 1 base to trimming and J lost 10 bases; unmatched junction nucleotides: 10. The CDR3 has 15 amino acids. This chain's CDR3 is CASSLRTSSGGEQFF. The CDR3 DNA reads TGTGCCAGCAGCTTGAGGACTAGCTCCGGCGGGGAGCAGTTCTTC.

This clonotype was recorded a few times. V and J are TRBV5-1 and TRBJ2-7; 12 nucleotides align to TRBD1. The CDR3 contains 14 residues. Germline V lookup: CDR1 SGHRS, CDR2 YFSETQ. The junction had 1 base not matched to a gene; V was cut back by 5 bases and J by 1 base. The CDR3, as DNA: TGCGCCAGCAGGGGACAGGGGGCATCCTACGAGCAGTACTTC. It is translated as CASRGQGASYEQYF.

This clonotype has more than one count but fewer than ten. The chain uses TRBV6-5 and TRBJ2-1; TRBD1 matches at 9 bases. CDR1 and CDR2 (germline): MNHEY, SVGAGI. The CDR3 spans 17 residues. The J segment lost 6 bases and the V segment lost 5 bases, leaving 14 bases of the junction unmatched. The CDR3 reads CASSPLSGTGIVNEQFF. CDR3 nucleotides: TGTGCCAGCAGTCCCCTGTCCGGGACAGGGATAGTCAATGAGCAGTTCTTC.